The 20 T cell receptor beta chains presented below share a single source sample, sequenced in a study of identical twins. A single record per CDR3 protein comes from TCRdb applying MiXCR to the 5' RACE reads. The sample holds some 630,000 distinct CDR3 sequences; 7.1% are singletons and the top ten take 1.6%. These data were also filed under a second study, of yellow fever vaccine responses in identical twins.

The sample comprised PBMCs. The receptor set was obtained from a woman younger than 30 in good health.

This clonotype was detected many times. The gene calls are TRBV12-3 or TRBV12-4 and TRBJ2-7; weak D call: TRBD2 (6 bases). This CDR3 contains 14 residues. The ends were cut back, 1 base at V and 6 bases at J, with 13 bases in the middle. The CDR3 here is CASSLELGGSEQYF. CDR3 sequence (DNA): TGTGCCAGCAGTTTAGAGTTGGGGGGTTCCGAGCAGTACTTC.

V gene TRBV28 combines with J gene TRBJ1-3; the match to TRBD1 covers 7 bases. Germline CDR1 MDHEN, CDR2 SYDVKM. J was trimmed by 1 base and V by 6 bases; bases with no gene match: 3. The CDR3 consists of 14 residues. CDR3 DNA: TGTGCCAGCAGGTTGACAGGGTCTGGAAACACCATATATTTT. Residues: CASRLTGSGNTIYF.

The rearrangement uses TRBV18 and TRBJ1-1; the D gene is possibly TRBD1 (6 bases). Germline CDR1 reads KGHSH; CDR2 reads LQKENI. Deletions cut 6 bases from V and 3 bases from J, with 14 bases between. This CDR3 has 14 amino acids. CDR3 amino acids: CASSPGGRDTEAFF. In DNA, the CDR3 is TGTGCCAGCTCCCCGGGGGGGCGGGACACTGAAGCTTTCTTT.

This clonotype was found many times. Relative to the germline gene, one junction end is altered; a read error may explain this. The V and J genes are TRBV12-3 or TRBV12-4 and TRBJ1-4, with 8 bases fitting TRBD1. The CDR3 spans 16 residues. The CDR3 loop is CASSLVGQATNEKLFF. The DNA for the CDR3 is TGTGCCAGCAGCTTAGTGGGACAGGCAACTAATGAAAAACTGTTTTTT.

This clonotype appeared many times. The rearrangement links TRBV4-2 to TRBJ1-4; the D gene is possibly TRBD1 (5 bases). Germline V gives CDR1 LGHNA, CDR2 YNFKEQ. The CDR3 covers 16 residues. The V end lost 3 bases, the J end lost 3 bases, and 14 bases lay between the germline ends. The CDR3 loop is CASSQFQQASNEKLFF. The CDR3 bases are TGTGCCAGCAGCCAGTTCCAACAGGCCTCTAATGAAAAACTGTTTTTT.

This clonotype was seen only a few times. The chain carries TRBV9 and TRBJ2-5, with 8 bases that match TRBD1. The J segment lost 1 base and the V segment lost 4 bases, leaving 6 bases of the junction unmatched. The germline V gene has CDR1 SGDLS and CDR2 YYNGEE. CDR3 size: 15 residues. In DNA form, the CDR3 reads TGTGCCAGCAGCCGAAGACAGGGGTTCCAAGAGACCCAGTACTTC. Translating it yields CASSRRQGFQETQYF.

This clonotype was detected ten times or more. The chain links TRBV11-2 to TRBJ1-2; perhaps TRBD1 as D (6 bases). CDR3 size: 15 residues. The germline V gene encodes CDR1 SGHAT and CDR2 FQNNGV. V shed 5 bases and J shed 0 bases, with 13 bases lying between them. As DNA, the CDR3 is TGTGCCAGCAGCCAGAGGACAGACTCTAACTATGGCTACACCTTC. This codes for CASSQRTDSNYGYTF.

This clonotype was counted at least ten times. The rearrangement uses TRBV5-1 and TRBJ2-7; D not certain. V was trimmed by 1 base and J by 0 bases, leaving 8 bases between them. The CDR3 has 14 amino acids. Germline V CDR1 and CDR2: SGHRS, YFSETQ. The CDR3 bases are TGCGCCAGCAGCTTGTATGCCGGCTCCTACGAGCAGTACTTC. Amino acid sequence: CASSLYAGSYEQYF.

J is TRBJ2-1 and V is TRBV5-1, with 8 bases identical to TRBD1. The CDR3 runs to 14 residues. Trimming removed 5 bases from V and 6 bases from J; junction bases left unmatched: 7. From germline, CDR1 is SGHRS and CDR2 YFSETQ. The CDR3 is CASSYTGTGNEQFF. The CDR3 DNA sequence: TGCGCCAGCAGTTACACCGGGACAGGCAATGAGCAGTTCTTC.

This sequence joins TRBV19 and TRBJ2-7, with a possible D match to TRBD2 (5 bases). The V and J ends lost 2 bases and 1 base respectively, with 9 bases between them. The CDR3 is made up of 14 amino acids. Germline V gene lookup returns CDR1 LNHDA and CDR2 SQIVND (reference sequence). The CDR3 reads CASSITPGSYEQYF. The CDR3 DNA reads TGTGCCAGTAGTATAACACCGGGGTCCTACGAGCAGTACTTC.

In this sample, this clonotype turned up a few times. The CDR3 bases are TGTGCCAGCAGCTTAGCGCGAGCCGGGACAGGCTACGAGCAGTACTTC. It is translated as CASSLARAGTGYEQYF. This sequence joins TRBV7-4 and TRBJ2-7; 8 bases are a match to TRBD1. The CDR3 loop spans 16 amino acids. From germline, CDR1 is SGHVT and CDR2 SQSDAQ. With 0 bases clipped from V and 3 bases from J, the junction kept 7 bases outside the gene matches.

This clonotype was detected only a few times. The chain recombines TRBV28 with TRBJ1-4; weak D call: TRBD1 (5 bases). The CDR3 length is 13 residues. In germline, CDR1 is MDHEN, CDR2 SYDVKM. The V gene lost 3 bases and the J gene lost 8 bases, with 10 bases spanning the gap. CDR3 in DNA: TGTGCCAGCAGTTTCAGGGATGGCGAAAAACTGTTTTTT. Its protein product is CASSFRDGEKLFF.

The chain has TRBV5-1 and TRBJ2-2, with 9 bases identical to TRBD1. Germline loops: CDR1 SGHRS, CDR2 YFSETQ. This CDR3 is built from 17 residues. The J segment lost 5 bases and the V segment lost 3 bases, leaving 11 bases of the junction unmatched. The CDR3 DNA follows: TGCGCCAGCAGCTCGGTGTTTTCGACAGGGGGAACCGGGGAGCTGTTTTTT. Protein: CASSSVFSTGGTGELFF.

This chain links TRBV24-1 with TRBJ2-1; D gene ambiguous. The CDR3 loop spans 14 amino acids. Trimming took off 1 base at V and 7 bases at J, with 10 bases between the two ends. Germline CDR1 and CDR2: KGHDR and SFDVKD. DNA for the CDR3: TGTGCCACCAGTGATTTTTGGCGAGGTAATGAGCAGTTCTTC. It is translated as CATSDFWRGNEQFF.

This clonotype showed up many times. The genes are TRBV7-9 and TRBJ2-5; tentative D call: TRBD2 (5 bases). V was trimmed by 3 bases and J by 5 bases, leaving 10 bases between them. This CDR3 is built from 13 residues. Per germline, CDR1 SEHNR and CDR2 FQNEAQ (reference sequence). The CDR3 coding sequence is TGTGCCAGCAGCTTGGACGCGGGTGAGACCCAGTACTTC. Translated, it gives CASSLDAGETQYF.

This clonotype showed up just a few times. The CDR3 DNA is TGTGCCAGCAATCGACAGGGGGAGACTTACGAGCAGTACTTC. Amino acids: CASNRQGETYEQYF. The chain couples TRBV6-1 to TRBJ2-7; 9 bases match TRBD1. V lost 7 bases to trimming and J lost 4 bases; unmatched junction nucleotides: 8. Germline CDR1 and CDR2: MNHNS and SASEGT. The CDR3 is made up of 14 amino acids.

This clonotype was picked up a small number of times. This chain links TRBV3-1 with TRBJ2-1; the D gene is possibly TRBD2 (5 bases). Trimming removed 1 base from V and 8 bases from J, with 18 bases in between. Germline CDR1 is LGHDT and CDR2 is YNNKEL (reference sequence). The CDR3 is 16 amino acids. CDR3 sequence reads: CASSQVRLSGYDEQFF. DNA of the CDR3: TGTGCCAGCAGCCAAGTGCGTCTTTCGGGGTACGATGAGCAGTTCTTC.

In this sample, this clonotype turned up a few times. The V call is TRBV27, the J call TRBJ2-7; no clear D. Germline V lookup: CDR1 MNHEY, CDR2 SMNVEV (reference sequence). The CDR3 contains 15 residues. V was cut by 5 bases and J by 4 bases, with 18 bases left in between. The CDR3 DNA reads TGTGCCAGCAGTATTGGGTCCGGGCAGATTTACGAGCAGTACTTC. Protein: CASSIGSGQIYEQYF.

This clonotype has ten or more counts. The J gene is TRBJ1-5, the V gene TRBV20-1; D gene unclear. The V end lost 6 bases, the J end lost 6 bases, and 15 bases lay between the germline ends. CDR3 length: 13 residues. The V gene's germline CDR1 is DFQATT and CDR2 SNEGSKA (reference sequence). CDR3 sequence reads: CSAPRSFGQPQHF. CDR3 bases: TGCAGTGCCCCCAGGTCTTTCGGTCAGCCCCAGCATTTT.

V and J are TRBV20-1 and TRBJ2-1; 12 nucleotides match TRBD1. The CDR3 contains 15 residues. Per germline, CDR1 DFQATT and CDR2 SNEGSKA (reference sequence). J was trimmed by 8 bases and V by 6 bases; bases with no gene match: 11. The DNA of the CDR3 is TGCAGTGCCAAAGGGACGGGACAGGGGGCTCATGAGCAGTTCTTC. The encoded protein is CSAKGTGQGAHEQFF.